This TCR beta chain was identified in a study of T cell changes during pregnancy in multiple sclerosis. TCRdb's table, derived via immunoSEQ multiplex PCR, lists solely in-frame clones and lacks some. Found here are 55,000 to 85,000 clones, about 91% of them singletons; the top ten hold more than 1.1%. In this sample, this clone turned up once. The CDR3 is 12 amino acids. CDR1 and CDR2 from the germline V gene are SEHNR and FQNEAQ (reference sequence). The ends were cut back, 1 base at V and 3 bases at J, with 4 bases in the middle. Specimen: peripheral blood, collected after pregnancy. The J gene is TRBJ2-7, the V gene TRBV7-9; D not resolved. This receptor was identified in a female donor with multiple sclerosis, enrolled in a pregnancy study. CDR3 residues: CASSLVVYEQYF. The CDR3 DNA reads TGTGCCAGCAGCTTAGTAGTCTACGAGCAGTACTTC.